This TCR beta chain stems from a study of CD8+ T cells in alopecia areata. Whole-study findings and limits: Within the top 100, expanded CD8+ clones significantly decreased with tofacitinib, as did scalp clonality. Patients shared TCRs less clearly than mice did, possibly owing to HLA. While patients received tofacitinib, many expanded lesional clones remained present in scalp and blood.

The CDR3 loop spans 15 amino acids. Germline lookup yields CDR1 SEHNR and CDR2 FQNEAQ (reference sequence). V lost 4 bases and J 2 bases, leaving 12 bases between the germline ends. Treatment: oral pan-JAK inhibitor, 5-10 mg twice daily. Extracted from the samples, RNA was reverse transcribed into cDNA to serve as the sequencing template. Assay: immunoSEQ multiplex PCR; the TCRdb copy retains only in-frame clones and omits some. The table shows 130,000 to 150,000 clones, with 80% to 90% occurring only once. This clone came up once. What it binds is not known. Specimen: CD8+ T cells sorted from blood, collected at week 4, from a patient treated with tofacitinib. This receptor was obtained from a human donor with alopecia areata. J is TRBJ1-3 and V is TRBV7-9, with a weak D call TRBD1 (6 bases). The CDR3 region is CASSSPKGAGNTIYF. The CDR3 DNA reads TGTGCCAGCAGCTCACCTAAGGGGGCTGGAAACACCATATATTTT.